The present T cell receptor (beta chain) was sequenced within a study of stem cell transplantation in POMP-related autoinflammatory disease. Measured with immunoSEQ multiplex PCR; TCRdb has only the in-frame clones, and not every one. The data show about 4,900 clones, more than 85% seen once. Germline CDR1 MNHNS, CDR2 SASEGT. V was shortened by 0 bases and J by 0 bases, with 14 bases between the two germline ends. The CDR3 runs to 17 residues. The sequenced sample was CD8+ T cells from PBMCs, obtained after stem cell transplantation. The chain is built from TRBV6-1 and TRBJ1-2; D gene uncertain. This sequence was found in a human patient with POMP-related autoinflammation and immune dysregulation (PRAID). Some T cells may have come from the graft donor. The chain's CDR3 is CASSEAIPGETNYGYTF. CDR3 in DNA: TGTGCCAGCAGTGAAGCTATACCGGGAGAGACTAACTATGGCTACACCTTC.